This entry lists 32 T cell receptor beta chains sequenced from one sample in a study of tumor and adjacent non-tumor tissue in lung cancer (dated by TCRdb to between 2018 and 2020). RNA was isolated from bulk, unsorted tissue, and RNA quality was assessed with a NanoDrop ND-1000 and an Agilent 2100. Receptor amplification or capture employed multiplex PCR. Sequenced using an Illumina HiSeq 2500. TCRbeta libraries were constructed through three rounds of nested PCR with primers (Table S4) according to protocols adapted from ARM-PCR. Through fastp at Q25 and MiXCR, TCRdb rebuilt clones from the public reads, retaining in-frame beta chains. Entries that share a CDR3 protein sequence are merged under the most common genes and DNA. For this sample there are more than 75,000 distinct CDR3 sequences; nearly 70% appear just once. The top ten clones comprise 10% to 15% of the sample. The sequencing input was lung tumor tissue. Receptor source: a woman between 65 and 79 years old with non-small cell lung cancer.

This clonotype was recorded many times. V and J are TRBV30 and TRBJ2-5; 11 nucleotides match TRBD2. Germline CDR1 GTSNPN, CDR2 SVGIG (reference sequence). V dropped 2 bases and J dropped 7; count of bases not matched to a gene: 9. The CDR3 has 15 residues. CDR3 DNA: TGTGCCTGGAGTCCTACCGGGACTAGCGGAACGACCCAGTACTTC. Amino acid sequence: CAWSPTGTSGTTQYF.

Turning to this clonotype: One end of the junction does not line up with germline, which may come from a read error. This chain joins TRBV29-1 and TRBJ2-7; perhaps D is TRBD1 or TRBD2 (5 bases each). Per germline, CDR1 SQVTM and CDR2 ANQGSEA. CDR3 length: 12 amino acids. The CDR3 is CSYEGRSCEQYF. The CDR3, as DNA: TGCAGCTACGAGGGACGATCCTGCGAGCAGTACTTC.

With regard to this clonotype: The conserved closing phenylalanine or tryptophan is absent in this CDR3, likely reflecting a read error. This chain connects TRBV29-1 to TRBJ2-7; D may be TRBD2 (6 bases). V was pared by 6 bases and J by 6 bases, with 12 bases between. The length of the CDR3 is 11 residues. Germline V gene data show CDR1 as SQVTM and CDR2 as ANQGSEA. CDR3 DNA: TGCAGCGTGGAGGGAGGACTCGAGCAGTACTAC. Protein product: CSVEGGLEQYY.

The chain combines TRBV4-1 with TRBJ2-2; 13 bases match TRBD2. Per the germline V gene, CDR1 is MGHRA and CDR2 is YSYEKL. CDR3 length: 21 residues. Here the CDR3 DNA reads TGCACAAGCAGCCCCCTCACCTTAAGACTAGCGGGAGGCTCGAACACCGGGGAGCTGTTTTTT. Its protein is CTSSPLTLRLAGGSNTGELFF.

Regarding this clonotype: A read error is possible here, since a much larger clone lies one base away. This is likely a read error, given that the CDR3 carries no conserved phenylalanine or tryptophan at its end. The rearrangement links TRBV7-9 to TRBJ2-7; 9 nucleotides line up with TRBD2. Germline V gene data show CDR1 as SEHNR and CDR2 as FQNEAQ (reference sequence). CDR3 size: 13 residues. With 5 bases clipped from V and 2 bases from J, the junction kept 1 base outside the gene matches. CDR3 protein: CASSPSGTYEQYL. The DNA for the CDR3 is TGTGCCAGCAGCCCTAGCGGGACCTACGAGCAGTACCTC.

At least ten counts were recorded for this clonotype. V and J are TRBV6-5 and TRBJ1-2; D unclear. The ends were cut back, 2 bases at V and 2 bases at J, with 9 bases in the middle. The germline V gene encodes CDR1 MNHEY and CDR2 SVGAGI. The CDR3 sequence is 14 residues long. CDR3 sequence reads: CASSYGLANYGYTF. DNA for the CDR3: TGTGCCAGCAGTTACGGTTTGGCGAACTATGGCTACACCTTC.

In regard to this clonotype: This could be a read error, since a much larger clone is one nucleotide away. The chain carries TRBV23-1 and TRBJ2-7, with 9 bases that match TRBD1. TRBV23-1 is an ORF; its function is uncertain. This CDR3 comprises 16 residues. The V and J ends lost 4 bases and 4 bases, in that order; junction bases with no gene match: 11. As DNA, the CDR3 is TGCGCCAGCAGTCTCGACGACAGGGGGAATTGGTACGAGCAGTACTTC. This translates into CASSLDDRGNWYEQYF.

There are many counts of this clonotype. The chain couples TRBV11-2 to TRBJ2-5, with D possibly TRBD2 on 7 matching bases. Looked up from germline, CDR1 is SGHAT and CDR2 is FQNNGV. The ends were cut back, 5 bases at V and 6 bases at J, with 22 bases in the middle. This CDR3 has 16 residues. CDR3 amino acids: CASSPRSGRGLQTQYF. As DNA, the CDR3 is TGTGCCAGCAGCCCGAGGTCAGGGAGGGGGTTACAGACCCAGTACTTC.

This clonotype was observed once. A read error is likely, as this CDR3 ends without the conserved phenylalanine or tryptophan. CDR3 sequence reads: CASSPTGGNQPQYS. The CDR3 coding sequence is TGTGCCAGCAGTCCGACAGGGGGCAACCAGCCCCAGTATTCT. The V gene is TRBV12-3 or TRBV12-4, the J gene TRBJ1-5, with 10 nucleotides matching TRBD1. The J call may be faulty, since TRBJ2-3 better matches the DNA end. The CDR3 contains 14 residues.

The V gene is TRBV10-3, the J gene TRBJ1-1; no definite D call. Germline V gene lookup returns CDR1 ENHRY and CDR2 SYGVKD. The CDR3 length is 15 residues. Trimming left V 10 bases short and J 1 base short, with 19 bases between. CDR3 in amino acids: CATIAEREENTEAFF. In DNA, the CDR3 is TGTGCCACCATTGCCGAGAGGGAAGAGAACACTGAAGCTTTCTTT.

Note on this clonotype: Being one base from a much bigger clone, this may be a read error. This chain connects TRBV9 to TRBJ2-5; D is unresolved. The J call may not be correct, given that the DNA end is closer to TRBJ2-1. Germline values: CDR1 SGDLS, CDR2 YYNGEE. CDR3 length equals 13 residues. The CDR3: CASSVGYPETQFF. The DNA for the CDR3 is TGTGCCAGCAGCGTTGGGTATCCGGAGACCCAGTTCTTC.

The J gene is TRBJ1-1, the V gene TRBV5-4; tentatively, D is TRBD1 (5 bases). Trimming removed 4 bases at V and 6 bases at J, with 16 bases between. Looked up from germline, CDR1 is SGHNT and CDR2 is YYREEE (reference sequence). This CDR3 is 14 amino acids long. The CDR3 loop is CASSRTTWSAEAFF. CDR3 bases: TGTGCCAGCAGCAGGACAACATGGAGCGCTGAAGCTTTCTTT.

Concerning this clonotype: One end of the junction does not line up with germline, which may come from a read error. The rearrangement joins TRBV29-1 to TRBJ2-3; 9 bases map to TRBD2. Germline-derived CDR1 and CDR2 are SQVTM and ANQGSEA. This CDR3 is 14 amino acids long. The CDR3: CSVGSSGGTDRQYF. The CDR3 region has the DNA TGCAGCGTTGGGAGTAGCGGGGGAACAGATAGGCAGTACTTT.

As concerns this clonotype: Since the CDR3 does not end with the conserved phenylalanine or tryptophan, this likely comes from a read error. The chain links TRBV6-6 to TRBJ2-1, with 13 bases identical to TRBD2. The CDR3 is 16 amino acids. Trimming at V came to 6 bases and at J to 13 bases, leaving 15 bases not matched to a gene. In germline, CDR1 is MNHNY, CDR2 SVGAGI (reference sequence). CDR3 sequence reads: CASRDPTSGRAGVQFL. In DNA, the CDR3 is TGTGCCAGCAGAGACCCTACTAGCGGGAGGGCCGGGGTTCAGTTCCTC.

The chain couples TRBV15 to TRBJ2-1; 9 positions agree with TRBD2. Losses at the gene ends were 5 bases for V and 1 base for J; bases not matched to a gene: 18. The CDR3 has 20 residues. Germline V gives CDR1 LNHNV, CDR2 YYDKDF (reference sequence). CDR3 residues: CATSGRDEGASGTSYNEQFF. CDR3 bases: TGTGCCACCAGCGGCCGGGATGAGGGGGCTAGCGGGACTTCCTACAATGAGCAGTTCTTC. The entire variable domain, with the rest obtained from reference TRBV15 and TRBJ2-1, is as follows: DAMVIQNPRYQVTQFGKPVTLSCSQTLNHNVMYWYQQKSSQAPKLLFHYYDKDFNNEADTPDNFQSRRPNTSFCFLDIRSPGLGDTAMYLCATSGRDEGASGTSYNEQFFGPGTRLTVL.

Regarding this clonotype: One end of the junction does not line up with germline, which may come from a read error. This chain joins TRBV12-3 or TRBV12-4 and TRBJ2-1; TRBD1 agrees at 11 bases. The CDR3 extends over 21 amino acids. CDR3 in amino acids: CTSSLALGTGGFGSSYNEQFF. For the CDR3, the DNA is TGTACCAGCAGTTTAGCCTTGGGGACAGGGGGGTTCGGAAGCTCCTACAATGAGCAGTTCTTC.

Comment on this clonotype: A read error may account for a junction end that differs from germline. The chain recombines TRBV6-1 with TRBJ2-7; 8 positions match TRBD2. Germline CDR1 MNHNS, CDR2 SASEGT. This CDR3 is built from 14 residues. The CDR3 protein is CATSELAGRYEQYF. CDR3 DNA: TGTGCCACCAGTGAATTAGCGGGAAGATACGAGCAGTACTTC.

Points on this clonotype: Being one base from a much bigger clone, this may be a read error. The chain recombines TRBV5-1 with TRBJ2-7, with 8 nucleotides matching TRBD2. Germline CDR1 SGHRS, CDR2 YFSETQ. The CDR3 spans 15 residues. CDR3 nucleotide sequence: TGCGGCAGCAGCTCCTCCGGGGGGGACATTTCCGAGCAGTACTTC. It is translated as CGSSSSGGDISEQYF.

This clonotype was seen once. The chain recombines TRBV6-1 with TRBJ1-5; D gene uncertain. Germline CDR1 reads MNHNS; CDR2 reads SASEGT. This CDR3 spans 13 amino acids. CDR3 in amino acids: CATTHTLNQPQHF. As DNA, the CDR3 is TGTGCTACGACCCACACCCTCAATCAGCCCCAGCATTTT.

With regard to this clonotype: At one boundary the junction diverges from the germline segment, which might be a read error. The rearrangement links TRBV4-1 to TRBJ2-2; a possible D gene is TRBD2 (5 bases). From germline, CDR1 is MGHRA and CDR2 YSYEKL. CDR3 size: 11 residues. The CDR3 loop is CASRATGEMFF. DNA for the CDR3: TGCGCCAGTAGGGCCACCGGGGAGATGTTTTTT.

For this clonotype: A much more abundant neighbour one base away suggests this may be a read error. CDR3 sequence: CANSLRGRDEQFF. The CDR3 DNA follows: TGTGCCAACAGTTTAAGAGGGCGCGATGAGCAGTTCTTC. V and J are TRBV28 and TRBJ2-1, with D maybe TRBD2 (5 bases). The CDR3 contains 13 residues. Germline V gives CDR1 MDHEN, CDR2 SYDVKM.

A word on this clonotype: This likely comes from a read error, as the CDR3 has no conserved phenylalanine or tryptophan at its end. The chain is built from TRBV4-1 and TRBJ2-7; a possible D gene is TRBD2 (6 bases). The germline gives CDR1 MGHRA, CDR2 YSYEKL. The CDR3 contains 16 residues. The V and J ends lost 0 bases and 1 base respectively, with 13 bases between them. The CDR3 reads CASSQDLGGMSYEQYS. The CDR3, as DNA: TGCGCCAGCAGCCAAGATTTGGGGGGTATGTCCTACGAGCAGTACTCC.

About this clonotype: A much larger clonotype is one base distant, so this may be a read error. This CDR3 is CAWSAAGAVEKLFF. The CDR3 nucleotides read TGTGCCTGGAGTGCAGCAGGTGCAGTGGAAAAACTGTTTTTT. The rearrangement uses TRBV30 and TRBJ1-4; D uncertain. Per germline, CDR1 GTSNPN and CDR2 SVGIG (reference sequence). The CDR3 runs to 14 residues. The V end was cut by 1 base, the J end by 8 bases, with 14 bases between.

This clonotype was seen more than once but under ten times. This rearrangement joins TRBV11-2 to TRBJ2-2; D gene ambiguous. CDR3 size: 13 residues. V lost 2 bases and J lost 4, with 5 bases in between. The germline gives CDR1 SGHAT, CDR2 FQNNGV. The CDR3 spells CASSLMGTGELFF. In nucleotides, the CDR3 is TGTGCCAGCAGCTTAATGGGCACCGGGGAGCTGTTTTTT.

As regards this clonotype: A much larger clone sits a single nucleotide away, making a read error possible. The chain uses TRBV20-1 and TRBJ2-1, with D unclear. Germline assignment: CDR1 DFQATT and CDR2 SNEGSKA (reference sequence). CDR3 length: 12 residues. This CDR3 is CSARGRMNGQFF. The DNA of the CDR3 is TGCAGTGCTAGAGGTCGGATGAATGGGCAGTTCTTC.

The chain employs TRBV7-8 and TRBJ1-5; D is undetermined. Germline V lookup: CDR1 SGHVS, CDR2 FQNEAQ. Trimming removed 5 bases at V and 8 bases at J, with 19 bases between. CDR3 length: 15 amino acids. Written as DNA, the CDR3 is TGTGCCAGCAGCCCCGGTAGTTCGTTTGATAAGCCCCAGCATTTT. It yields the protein CASSPGSSFDKPQHF.

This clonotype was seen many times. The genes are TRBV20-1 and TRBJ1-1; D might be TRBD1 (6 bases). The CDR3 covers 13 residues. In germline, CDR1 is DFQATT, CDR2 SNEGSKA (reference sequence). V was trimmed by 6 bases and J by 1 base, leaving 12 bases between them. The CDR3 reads CSAHRTENTEAFF. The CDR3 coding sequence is TGCAGTGCGCACAGGACAGAGAACACTGAAGCTTTCTTT.

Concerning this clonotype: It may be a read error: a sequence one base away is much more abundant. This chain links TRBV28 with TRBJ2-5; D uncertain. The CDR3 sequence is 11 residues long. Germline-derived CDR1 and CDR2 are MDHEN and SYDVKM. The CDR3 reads CATGLQDTQYF. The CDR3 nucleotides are TGTGCCACTGGTCTCCAAGACACCCAGTACTTC.

The CDR3 loop is CASSLMTGTPTGSNQPQHF. The CDR3 DNA reads as TGTGCCAGCAGTTTGATGACAGGTACCCCCACGGGGAGCAATCAGCCCCAGCATTTT. The V call is TRBV6-6, the J call TRBJ1-5, with a tentative D call TRBD1 (6 bases). Per germline, CDR1 MNHNY and CDR2 SVGAGI (reference sequence). CDR3 length: 19 residues. Between the trimmed V and J ends, which lost 4 bases and 1 base, there was a span of 23 bases.

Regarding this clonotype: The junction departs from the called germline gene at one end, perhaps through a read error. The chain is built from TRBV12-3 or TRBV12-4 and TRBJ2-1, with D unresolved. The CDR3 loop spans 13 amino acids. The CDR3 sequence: CATKTRAVNEQFF. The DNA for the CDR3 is TGTGCCACCAAAACAAGGGCCGTTAATGAACAGTTCTTC.

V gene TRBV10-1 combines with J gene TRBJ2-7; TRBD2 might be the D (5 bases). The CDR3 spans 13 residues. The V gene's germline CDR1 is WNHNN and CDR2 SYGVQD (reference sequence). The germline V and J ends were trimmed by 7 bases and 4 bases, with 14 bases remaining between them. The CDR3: CASNIQREYEQYF. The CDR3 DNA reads TGCGCCAGCAATATCCAGAGGGAATACGAGCAGTACTTC.

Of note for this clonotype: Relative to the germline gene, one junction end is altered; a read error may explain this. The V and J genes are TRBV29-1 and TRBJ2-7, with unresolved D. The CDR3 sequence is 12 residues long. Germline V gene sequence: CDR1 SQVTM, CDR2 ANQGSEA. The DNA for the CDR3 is TGCAGCGTTGAAATTCCGGGCTACGAGGAGTACTTC. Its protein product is CSVEIPGYEEYF.